The rows below give T cell receptor beta chains drawn from one sample of a study of shared T cell receptors in the human thymus. This table comes from immunoSEQ multiplex PCR, and its TCRdb copy is limited to in-frame clones, with some not included. The table includes 450,000 to 650,000 clones, about 84% detected once. The sample was also reused in another study, on human thymus T cells.

The specimen sequenced was thymocytes. The receptors were gathered from a boy younger than two with a congenital heart defect. CDR3s include the opening cysteine and the closing phenylalanine or tryptophan. D genes are given only for firm matches. Some rows have no size entry. The others give once, few or many, or a class for an expanded clone.

V gene	J gene	clone size	D gene	CDR3 DNA	CDR3 protein
TRBV9	TRBJ2-5	-	TRBD2	TGTGCCAGCAGCGCTTGGGGGAGCGGGGGAGGGTCTAACGAGACCCAGTACTTC	CASSAWGSGGGSNETQYF
TRBV5-4	TRBJ2-1	few	TRBD2	TGTGCCAGCAGCTTAGATGCTCGGCTAGCGGGAAATGAGCAGTTCTTC	CASSLDARLAGNEQFF
TRBV25-1	TRBJ2-1	-	TRBD1	TGTGCCAGCAGCCGAGACAGGGCGGTGTTCTTC	CASSRDRAVFF
TRBV5-4	TRBJ1-2	few	TRBD1	TGTGCCAGCAGCTTCGGGACAGGGCTTGGCTACACCTTC	CASSFGTGLGYTF
TRBV10-1	TRBJ2-3	-	TRBD2	TGCGCCAGCAGTGCCGATACCGGGACTAGCGGAGGACTTTCCACAGATACGCAGTATTTT	CASSADTGTSGGLSTDTQYF
TRBV10-3	TRBJ1-2	few	TRBD1	TGTGCCATCAGTGAGCCTGGGACAGGGGGAAACTATGGCTACACCTTC	CAISEPGTGGNYGYTF
TRBV5-1	TRBJ1-4	-	TRBD1	TGCGCCAGCAGCTTGCAGGGGGCTCAGGGAGCTAATGAAAAACTGTTTTTT	CASSLQGAQGANEKLFF
TRBV27	TRBJ2-7	-	TRBD2	TGTGCCAGCAGCGGACTAGCCACGGTACGCTCCTACGAGCAGTACTTC	CASSGLATVRSYEQYF
TRBV28	TRBJ1-4	few	-	TGTGCCAGCAGTTTTAGGAGTAATGAAAAACTGTTTTTT	CASSFRSNEKLFF
TRBV5-1	TRBJ1-1	-	TRBD1	TGCGCCAGCAGCCAACACTGGGGGTGGCACAGGGGGAGTACTGAAGCTTTCTTT	CASSQHWGWHRGSTEAFF
TRBV25-1	TRBJ2-1	-	TRBD2	TGTGCCAGCAGTGAATATATGGTAGCGGGAGGCCGCAATGAGCAGTTCTTC	CASSEYMVAGGRNEQFF
TRBV7-9	TRBJ1-1	-	-	TGTGCCAGCAGCAACGAATCCGGGACAACGAACACTGAAGCTTTCTTT	CASSNESGTTNTEAFF
TRBV21-1	TRBJ2-7	-	-	TGTGCCAGCAGCATTGGACTAAGGACTAGCGGGATTCTCGGCGAGCAGTACTTC	CASSIGLRTSGILGEQYF
TRBV12-5	TRBJ2-7	-	-	TGTGCTAGTGGTTTGGTATACCCTCAGGGACTCAGCTCCTACGAGCAGTACTTC	CASGLVYPQGLSSYEQYF
TRBV27	TRBJ2-3	few	TRBD1	TGTGCCAGCAGTCCACCGGGGACAGGGGGCTCCACAGATACGCAGTATTTT	CASSPPGTGGSTDTQYF